This TCR beta chain derives from a study of T-cell reconstitution after alpha-beta-depleted transplantation in children. The table lists this clonotype with a few counts. The CDR3 runs to 12 residues. Germline lookup yields CDR1 DFQATT and CDR2 SNEGSKA (reference sequence). Trimming left V 3 bases short and J 2 bases short, with 7 bases between. As it was prepared, the TCRbeta library received unique molecular identifiers. TCRdb used MiXCR to reprocess the PCR reads, holding one entry per CDR3 protein. The profile shows around 110,000 distinct CDR3 sequences, about 9.4% of them singletons. The sample in question was PBMCs, obtained before TCRalphabeta/CD19-depleted stem cell transplant. The chain couples TRBV20-1 to TRBJ1-2; D gene uncertain. The receptor was isolated from a boy aged 2 to 10 with acute lymphoblastic leukemia, due to receive a stem cell transplant. In DNA, the CDR3 is TGCAGTGCTAGTGTGCGGAACTATGGCTACACCTTC. Its translation is CSASVRNYGYTF.